This T cell receptor beta chain was captured by sequencing in a study of blood T cell repertoires in COVID-19. V dropped 5 bases and J dropped 5 bases, with 25 bases sitting between them. The germline CDR1 and CDR2 sequences are MNHNY and SVGAGI (reference sequence). This CDR3 has 18 amino acids. Clones were read by immunoSEQ multiplex PCR, and TCRdb kept only the in-frame ones, dropping some. Of 45,000 to 65,000 clones listed, 65% to 85% are singletons. A few counts support this clone. The sequenced sample consisted of peripheral blood. The clonotype originates from a human donor in a cohort sampled during active COVID-19. The rearrangement links TRBV6-6 to TRBJ1-5, with a possible D match to TRBD1 (6 bases). CDR3 residues: CASSPPGHIVAGDQPQHF. The CDR3 DNA reads TGTGCCAGCAGTCCTCCGGGACACATTGTAGCGGGGGATCAGCCCCAGCATTTT.